The next 22 T cell receptor beta chains were all read from a single sample in a study of T cells after yellow fever vaccination. TCRdb used MiXCR to reprocess the 5' RACE reads, holding one entry per CDR3 protein. The sample lists nearly 45,000 distinct CDR3 sequences; 6.8% were seen once. Here the sequenced sample was CD8+ T cells not binding an NS4B(214-222) dextramer, sorted from PBMCs, taken 45 days after the yellow fever booster vaccination. The receptors here all came from a man aged 30-40 years who received the YFV17D yellow fever vaccine.

This clonotype was picked up many times. J is TRBJ1-2 and V is TRBV12-3 or TRBV12-4; D unresolved. The germline V and J ends were trimmed by 6 bases and 5 bases, with 4 bases remaining between them. The CDR3 totals 10 residues. The CDR3 nucleotides are TGTGCCAGCAGGGGATATGGCTACACCTTC. It translates to CASRGYGYTF.

This clonotype has ten or more counts. The genes are TRBV7-9 and TRBJ1-2; D is possibly TRBD1 (5 bases). CDR1 is SEHNR and CDR2 is FQNEAQ in the germline V gene (reference sequence). The CDR3 covers 15 residues. V was pared by 6 bases and J by 3 bases, with 17 bases between. The CDR3 DNA follows: TGTGCCAGCAGTTCCGAACGCCCAGGGCACTATGGCTACACCTTC. This translates into CASSSERPGHYGYTF. Combining the CDR3 with reference TRBV7-9 and TRBJ1-2 gives the whole variable domain DTGVSQNPRHKITKRGQNVTFRCDPISEHNRLYWYRQTLGQGPEFLTYFQNEAQLEKSRLLSDRFSAERPKGSFSTLEIQRTEQGDSAMYLCASSSERPGHYGYTFGSGTRLTVV.

This clonotype was counted at least ten times. The J gene is TRBJ2-1, the V gene TRBV25-1, with TRBD2 identical over 11 bases. J gave up 4 bases and V 6 bases, and 2 bases lay outside the gene matches. The CDR3 spans 14 residues. Germline V gene lookup returns CDR1 MGHDK and CDR2 SYGVNS. This CDR3 is CASRLAGEYNEQFF. CDR3 sequence (DNA): TGTGCCAGCAGACTAGCGGGAGAGTACAATGAGCAGTTCTTC.

This clonotype was detected many times. The rearrangement links TRBV7-9 to TRBJ2-3, with D maybe TRBD1 (6 bases). Trimming removed 4 bases from V and 0 bases from J, with 11 bases in between. The CDR3 extends over 15 amino acids. Germline lookup yields CDR1 SEHNR and CDR2 FQNEAQ (reference sequence). CDR3 DNA sequence: TGTGCCAGCAGCTCATGGACAGAAAGCACAGATACGCAGTATTTT. Translation gives CASSSWTESTDTQYF.

There are many counts of this clonotype. The chain combines TRBV20-1 with TRBJ2-2; TRBD1 agrees at 8 bases. V lost 5 bases, J lost 1 base, and 3 bases stayed unmatched. Per germline, CDR1 DFQATT and CDR2 SNEGSKA (reference sequence). The CDR3 extends over 14 amino acids. The CDR3 nucleotides are TGCAGTGCTTCCGGGACAGGGAACACCGGGGAGCTGTTTTTT. Translated: CSASGTGNTGELFF.

This clonotype was picked up many times. The genes are TRBV10-3 and TRBJ1-1; 8 bases match TRBD1. CDR1 ENHRY and CDR2 SYGVKD come from the germline V gene. The CDR3 spans 11 residues. V was pared by 6 bases and J by 7 bases, with 1 base of the junction left unmatched. The CDR3: CAIRDRVEAFF. The DNA of the CDR3 is TGTGCCATCAGGGACAGGGTTGAAGCTTTCTTT.

This clonotype was found a few times. The CDR3: CASREPGRKLFF. For the CDR3, the DNA is TGTGCCAGCAGGGAGCCGGGAAGGAAGCTGTTTTTT. V is TRBV7-2 and J is TRBJ2-2, with D possibly matching TRBD2 (5 bases). Germline CDR1 SGHTA, CDR2 FQGNSA. The CDR3 is 12 amino acids. The V end was cut by 6 bases, the J end by 12 bases, with 14 bases between.

With regard to this clonotype: A much larger clone is a single base away; this may be a read error. The chain is built from TRBV12-3 or TRBV12-4 and TRBJ2-7; D is unclear. V lost 6 bases, J lost 6 bases, and 12 bases lay in between. The CDR3 loop spans 12 amino acids. CDR3 nucleotides: TGTGCCAGCAGCAGTACTATAAGCGAGCAGTACTTC. Its protein product is CASSSTISEQYF.

Many counts were recorded for this clonotype. The rearrangement links TRBV5-1 to TRBJ2-7; possibly TRBD2 for D (6 bases). In germline, CDR1 is SGHRS, CDR2 YFSETQ. This CDR3 has 13 residues. The V end was cut by 2 bases, the J end by 3 bases, with 9 bases between. The chain's CDR3 is CASSLGGNYEQYF. In nucleotides, the CDR3 is TGCGCCAGCAGCTTAGGCGGGAACTACGAGCAGTACTTC.

This clonotype was detected many times. This rearrangement joins TRBV19 to TRBJ1-3; D is undetermined. There are 17 residues in the CDR3. CDR1 and CDR2 from the germline V gene are LNHDA and SQIVND (reference sequence). Trimming shortened V by 2 bases and J by 2 bases, and 16 bases separated the two germline ends. CDR3 bases: TGTGCCAGTAGTATACGCGACTTCGTGGGCCCTGGAAACACCATATATTTT. This encodes CASSIRDFVGPGNTIYF.

CDR3 DNA: TGCGCCAGCAGCCAAGATGCGGACAGCCGCGACGAGCAGTACTTC. Encoded protein: CASSQDADSRDEQYF. The rearrangement uses TRBV4-3 and TRBJ2-7, with TRBD1 as a possible D gene (6 bases). Germline assignment: CDR1 LGHNA and CDR2 YSLEER. Deletions cut 0 bases from V and 5 bases from J, with 14 bases between. The CDR3 totals 15 residues.

This clonotype was observed at least ten times. V usage is TRBV27 and J usage is TRBJ1-1; a possible D gene is TRBD1 (5 bases). This CDR3 contains 14 residues. Germline V CDR1 and CDR2: MNHEY, SMNVEV (reference sequence). V was shortened by 7 bases and J by 4 bases, with 16 bases between the two germline ends. In DNA, the CDR3 is TGTGCCAGCACCGTCCGGGGAGGGGCCACTGAAGCTTTCTTT. Encoded protein: CASTVRGGATEAFF.

This clonotype was counted many times. This chain links TRBV29-1 with TRBJ2-1, with D possibly TRBD2 on 6 matching bases. Germline V lookup: CDR1 SQVTM, CDR2 ANQGSEA. The length of the CDR3 is 12 residues. With 3 bases removed from V and 7 bases from J, the gap between germline ends came to 10 bases. CDR3 in DNA: TGCAGCGTTGACGGTGGGGGGAATGAGCAGTTCTTC. Translated: CSVDGGGNEQFF.

At least ten counts were recorded for this clonotype. The chain recombines TRBV3-1 with TRBJ2-5, with a weak D call TRBD2 (5 bases). Germline CDR1 and CDR2: LGHDT and YNNKEL (reference sequence). The CDR3 is 13 amino acids. The V gene lost 1 base and the J gene lost 6 bases, with 9 bases spanning the gap. The CDR3 loop reads CASSQGGWQTQYF. The CDR3 DNA reads TGTGCCAGCAGCCAAGGAGGGTGGCAGACCCAGTACTTC.

The table lists this clonotype with many counts. The chain links TRBV7-9 to TRBJ2-1; 8 bases align to TRBD2. The germline CDR1 and CDR2 sequences are SEHNR and FQNEAQ (reference sequence). This CDR3 has 14 residues. Trimming took 5 bases from V and 10 from J; bases not matched to a gene: 10. CDR3 sequence (DNA): TGTGCCAGCAGCCCCGTTTTAGCGGGATGGGAGCAGTTCTTC. Encoded protein: CASSPVLAGWEQFF.

The chain employs TRBV3-1 and TRBJ1-1; D perhaps matches TRBD1 (6 bases). The CDR3 has 14 amino acids. Germline V gives CDR1 LGHDT, CDR2 YNNKEL (reference sequence). V was trimmed by 1 base and J by 8 bases, leaving 14 bases between them. The CDR3 coding sequence is TGTGCCAGCAGCCAAGCACACCAGGGGCGCGAAGCTTTCTTT. It yields the protein CASSQAHQGREAFF.

This clonotype showed up many times. CDR3 region: CASSTPGQGNTGELFF. The DNA for the CDR3 is TGTGCCAGCAGCACCCCGGGACAGGGTAACACCGGGGAGCTGTTTTTT. This chain joins TRBV12-3 or TRBV12-4 and TRBJ2-2; 9 positions agree with TRBD1. This CDR3 region has 16 residues. Trimming removed 6 bases from V and 2 bases from J; junction bases left unmatched: 7.

This clonotype was seen repeatedly, ten times or more. The chain combines TRBV28 with TRBJ2-6; tentative D call: TRBD2 (5 bases). The germline CDR1 and CDR2 sequences are MDHEN and SYDVKM. The CDR3 runs to 15 residues. V lost 6 bases and J lost 4, with 13 bases in between. The CDR3 DNA reads as TGTGCCAGCAGCCCCGGTCGAGGGGGGGCCAACGTCCTGACTTTC. It codes for CASSPGRGGANVLTF.

This clonotype appeared many times. The V gene is TRBV29-1, the J gene TRBJ2-7, with D tentatively TRBD2 (5 bases). V lost 3 bases to trimming and J lost 2 bases, with 11 bases between them. CDR1 is SQVTM, CDR2 ANQGSEA, per germline. The CDR3 is made up of 13 amino acids. The CDR3 loop is CSVERAGAYEQYF. Written as DNA, the CDR3 is TGCAGCGTTGAGAGGGCGGGCGCCTACGAGCAGTACTTC.

This clonotype was detected many times. The chain couples TRBV29-1 to TRBJ2-1; D remains unclear. CDR3 size: 11 residues. Per germline, CDR1 SQVTM and CDR2 ANQGSEA. Trimming stripped 6 bases from V and 6 bases from J, with 9 bases between. CDR3: CSVWDFNEQFF. The DNA for the CDR3 is TGCAGCGTATGGGATTTCAATGAGCAGTTCTTC.

The V gene is TRBV12-3 or TRBV12-4, the J gene TRBJ2-1, with a tentative D call TRBD2 (5 bases). The CDR3 runs to 14 residues. Trimming pared 5 bases from V and 6 bases from J, leaving 14 bases between. This chain's CDR3 is CASSPGMYGNEQFF. CDR3 DNA: TGTGCCAGCAGTCCCGGGATGTACGGCAATGAGCAGTTCTTC.

This clonotype occurred many times. This chain connects TRBV6-5 to TRBJ2-7, with 10 nucleotides matching TRBD1. V was clipped by 2 bases and J by 2 bases; unmatched bases: 3. The CDR3 is 15 residues long. The V gene's germline CDR1 is MNHEY and CDR2 SVGAGI. The chain's CDR3 is CASSYLGTGAYEQYF. DNA of the CDR3: TGTGCCAGCAGTTACCTCGGGACAGGGGCCTACGAGCAGTACTTC.